Listed here is a single TCR beta chain. Its antigen is undetermined. The V and J ends lost 7 bases and 8 bases respectively, with 9 bases between them. Germline V gives CDR1 SEHNR, CDR2 FQNEAQ (reference sequence). The CDR3 length is 11 residues. The data were obtained in a study of cytotoxic CD8 clonotypes in ibrutinib-treated CLL. Study-level findings and limits: Upon ibrutinib response clonality rose, and upon progression it fell back toward baseline.

Assay used: immunoSEQ multiplex PCR; TCRdb lists only in-frame clones, some missing. The profile shows 140,000 or so clones, roughly three quarters of them singletons. PBMCs were cryopreserved, and 1.5 to 2.5 micrograms of genomic DNA from them went into TCR beta libraries. The clonotype was recovered from a human donor with chronic lymphocytic leukemia. Here the sequenced sample was PBMCs, taken after 12 months of ibrutinib treatment. The V and J genes are TRBV7-9 and TRBJ2-1; unclear D gene. This CDR3 is CASTLYDEQFF. CDR3 DNA: TGTGCCAGCACTCTTTACGATGAGCAGTTCTTC. The variable domain in full, completed from reference TRBV7-9 and TRBJ2-1, reads DTGVSQNPRHKITKRGQNVTFRCDPISEHNRLYWYRQTLGQGPEFLTYFQNEAQLEKSRLLSDRFSAERPKGSFSTLEIQRTEQGDSAMYLCASTLYDEQFFGPGTRLTVL.